Reported below is one T cell receptor (beta chain). TCRdb keeps only in-frame clones here, not all; method: immunoSEQ multiplex PCR. This sample has over 45,000 clones; 85% to 90% occur once, and the top ten carry 1.3% to 1.5%. The germline V gene has CDR1 SGHRS and CDR2 YFSETQ. V dropped 3 bases and J dropped 9; count of bases not matched to a gene: 4. CDR3 length equals 15 residues. These data belong to a study of T cell changes during pregnancy in multiple sclerosis. The specimen was peripheral blood, collected in the first trimester of pregnancy. This chain links TRBV5-1 with TRBJ2-1; 15 nucleotides line up with TRBD2. The TCR comes from a female donor in good health, enrolled as a control in a pregnancy study. The CDR3 spells CASSSGLAGGGEQFF. CDR3 coding DNA: TGCGCCAGCAGCTCCGGACTAGCGGGGGGGGGTGAGCAGTTCTTC.